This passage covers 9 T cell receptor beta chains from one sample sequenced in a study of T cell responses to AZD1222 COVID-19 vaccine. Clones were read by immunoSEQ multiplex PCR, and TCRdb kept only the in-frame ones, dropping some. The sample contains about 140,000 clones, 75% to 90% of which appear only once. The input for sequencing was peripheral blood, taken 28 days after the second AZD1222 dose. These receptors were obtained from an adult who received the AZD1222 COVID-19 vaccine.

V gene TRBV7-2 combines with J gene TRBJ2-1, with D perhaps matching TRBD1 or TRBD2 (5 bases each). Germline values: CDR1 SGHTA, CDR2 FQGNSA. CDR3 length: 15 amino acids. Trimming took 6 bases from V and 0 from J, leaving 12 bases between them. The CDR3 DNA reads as TGTGCCAGCAGTACCGGGGCCAGCTCCTACAATGAGCAGTTCTTC. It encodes CASSTGASSYNEQFF. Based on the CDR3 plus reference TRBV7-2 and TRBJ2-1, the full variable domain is GAGVSQSPSNKVTEKGKDVELRCDPISGHTALYWYRQSLGQGLEFLIYFQGNSAPDKSGLPSDRFSAERTGGSVSTLTIQRTQQEDSAVYLCASSTGASSYNEQFFGPGTRLTVL.

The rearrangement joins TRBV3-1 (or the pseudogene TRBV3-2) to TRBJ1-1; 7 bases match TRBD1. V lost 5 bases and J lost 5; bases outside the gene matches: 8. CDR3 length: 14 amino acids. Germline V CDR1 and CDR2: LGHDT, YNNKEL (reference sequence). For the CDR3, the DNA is TGTGCCAGCAGCGGGACAGCAGGTCTGACTGAAGCTTTCTTT. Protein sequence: CASSGTAGLTEAFF.

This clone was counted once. CDR3 amino acids: CASRGTENTEAFF. CDR3 sequence (DNA): TGTGCCAGCAGAGGGACGGAAAACACTGAAGCTTTCTTT. J is TRBJ1-1 and V is TRBV28, with a possible D match to TRBD1 (5 bases). The CDR3 extends over 13 amino acids. V was trimmed by 6 bases and J by 2 bases, leaving 10 bases between them. Germline-derived CDR1 and CDR2 are MDHEN and SYDVKM.

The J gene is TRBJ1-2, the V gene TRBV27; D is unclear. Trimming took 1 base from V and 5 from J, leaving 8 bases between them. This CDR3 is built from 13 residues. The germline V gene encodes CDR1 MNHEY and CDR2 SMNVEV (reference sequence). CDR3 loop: CASSLYRAYGYTF. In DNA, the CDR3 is TGTGCCAGCAGTTTATACAGAGCATATGGCTACACCTTC.

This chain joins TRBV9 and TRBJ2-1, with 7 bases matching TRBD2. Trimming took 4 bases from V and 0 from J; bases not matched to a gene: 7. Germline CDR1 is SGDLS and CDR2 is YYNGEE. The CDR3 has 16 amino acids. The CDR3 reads CASSTSGGSSYNEQFF. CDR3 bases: TGTGCCAGCAGCACGAGCGGCGGGAGCTCCTACAATGAGCAGTTCTTC.

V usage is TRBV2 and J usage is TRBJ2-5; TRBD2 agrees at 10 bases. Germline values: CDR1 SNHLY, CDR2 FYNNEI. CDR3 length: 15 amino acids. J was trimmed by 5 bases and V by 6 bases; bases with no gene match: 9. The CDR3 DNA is TGTGCCAGCAGGGGATCCGGGACTAGCGCGGAGACCCAGTACTTC. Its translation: CASRGSGTSAETQYF.

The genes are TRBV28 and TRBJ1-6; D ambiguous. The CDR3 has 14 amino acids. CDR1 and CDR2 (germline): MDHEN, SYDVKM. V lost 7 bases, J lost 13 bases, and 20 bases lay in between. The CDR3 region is CASKLEAGPFPLHF. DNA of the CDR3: TGTGCCAGCAAGTTAGAGGCAGGACCGTTTCCCCTCCACTTT.

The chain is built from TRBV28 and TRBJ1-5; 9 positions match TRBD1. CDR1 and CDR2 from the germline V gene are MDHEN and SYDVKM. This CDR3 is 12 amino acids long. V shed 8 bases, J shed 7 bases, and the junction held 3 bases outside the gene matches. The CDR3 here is CASEQGAQPQHF. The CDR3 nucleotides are TGTGCCAGCGAACAGGGGGCCCAGCCCCAGCATTTT.

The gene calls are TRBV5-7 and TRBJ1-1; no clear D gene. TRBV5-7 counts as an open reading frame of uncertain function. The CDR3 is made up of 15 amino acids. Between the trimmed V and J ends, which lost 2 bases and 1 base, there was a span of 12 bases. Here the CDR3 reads CASSLVWAGNTEAFF. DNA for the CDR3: TGTGCCAGCAGCTTAGTCTGGGCGGGGAACACTGAAGCTTTCTTT.